This record covers a single T cell receptor beta chain. In germline, CDR1 is MDHEN, CDR2 SYDVKM. Trimming cost V 7 bases and J 2 bases, with 17 bases left between them. The CDR3 runs to 15 residues. These data belong to a study of blood T cell repertoires in COVID-19. Data came from immunoSEQ multiplex PCR; TCRdb stores just in-frame clones and leaves some out. The table shows over 200,000 clones, with more than 80% occurring only once. The source is a young woman with COVID-19, enrolled during active disease. The rearrangement joins TRBV28 to TRBJ1-1; D is undetermined. Material for sequencing was peripheral blood. CDR3 DNA sequence: TGTGCCAGCATCCAACCAGGCCACGTCAACACTGAAGCTTTCTTT. Translating it yields CASIQPGHVNTEAFF.